This is a list of T cell receptor beta chains from one sample in a study of regulatory T cells in long-lasting Graves disease. TCRdb fed the multiplex PCR reads into MiXCR, producing one record per CDR3 protein. This sample has roughly 450,000 distinct CDR3 sequences, with roughly 23% found just once. Sequenced here: peripheral blood mononuclear cells (PBMCs), sampled when the disease was refractory, from a patient treated with antithyroid drugs. These receptors originate from a female donor with Graves disease. Both conserved end residues are part of each CDR3. The D gene is left open where the match is weak. A clone size is listed for some rows: how often the clone was seen (once, few, many), or a class if it is expanded.

J,size,V,D,DNA,CDR3
TRBJ1-2,NA,TRBV14,NA,TGTGCCAGTTATCCCACCGGGGCGGCGAACTATGGCTACACCTTC,CASYPTGAANYGYTF
TRBJ1-2,NA,TRBV18,NA,TGTGCCAGCTCTTTTGATCCCATGGATGGCTACACCTTC,CASSFDPMDGYTF
TRBJ2-2,many,TRBV7-8,NA,TGTGCCAGCAGCTTGAGACAGCGTTTACTAGACACCGGGGAGCTGTTTTTT,CASSLRQRLLDTGELFF
TRBJ2-7,many,TRBV20-1,NA,TGCAGTGCTAGCCTCCAGGGATCCTACGAGCAGTACTTC,CSASLQGSYEQYF
TRBJ2-7,many,TRBV5-1,TRBD2,TGCGCCAGCAGCCTGGGGACTAGCGAGGTCGAGCAGTACTTC,CASSLGTSEVEQYF
TRBJ2-1,NA,TRBV28,TRBD2,TGTGCCAGCAGTTTAGGACTAGCGGAAAACAATGAGCAGTTCTTC,CASSLGLAENNEQFF
TRBJ1-1,once,TRBV7-9,NA,TGTGCCAGCAGCATCCCCAAGCAGGGACCGATGAACACTGAAGCTTTCTTT,CASSIPKQGPMNTEAFF
TRBJ2-3,few,TRBV7-3,TRBD1,TGTGCCAGCAGCCCCGGACAGGACACAGATACGCAGTATTTT,CASSPGQDTDTQYF
TRBJ2-7,few,TRBV6-5,TRBD1,TGTGCCAGCAGTTCCCCCGTTGGGACAGGAGGTTCCGTCTCCTACGAGCAGTACTTC,CASSSPVGTGGSVSYEQYF
TRBJ1-5,many,TRBV29-1,TRBD1,TGCAGCGCCCTACTGACAGGGGGCAGCAATCAGCCCCAGCATTTT,CSALLTGGSNQPQHF
TRBJ2-7,many,TRBV28,NA,TGTGCCAGCAGCTTACCGGGGTACGAGCAGTACTTC,CASSLPGYEQYF
TRBJ2-7,NA,TRBV3-1,NA,TGTGCCAGCAGCCAAGAAGGAGGAGACCACGAGCAGTACTTC,CASSQEGGDHEQYF
TRBJ1-1,many,TRBV12-3/TRBV12-4,NA,TGTGCCAGCAGTTTAGTTGGGCCCTTCGGGGTCACTGAAGCTTTCTTT,CASSLVGPFGVTEAFF
TRBJ1-4,NA,TRBV12-3/TRBV12-4,TRBD1,TGTGCCAGCACCTCCGGGACAGGGAATGAAAAACTGTTTTTT,CASTSGTGNEKLFF
TRBJ2-5,few,TRBV29-1,NA,TGCAGCGTTAAGGGTCGGGGGTTAGAGACCCAGTACTTC,CSVKGRGLETQYF
TRBJ2-7,few,TRBV11-3,TRBD1,TGTGCCAGCAGCTCCGACGCGCGAGGACAGGGGTTCTACGAGCAGTACTTC,CASSSDARGQGFYEQYF
TRBJ2-7,NA,TRBV7-7,NA,TGTGCTAGCAGCACCGGCCCCAGGGACTACGAGCAGTACTTC,CASSTGPRDYEQYF
TRBJ2-7,many,TRBV11-2,NA,TGTGCCAGCAGCTTAGTCGGCAGGGGTTACGACGAGCAGTACTTC,CASSLVGRGYDEQYF
TRBJ1-2,NA,TRBV29-1,NA,TGCAGCGTTGGTCCTGATAACTATGGCTACACCTTC,CSVGPDNYGYTF
TRBJ2-1,few,TRBV5-1,NA,TGCGCCAGCAGCCAGGGAGCCGACGGAGATGAGCAGTTCTTC,CASSQGADGDEQFF
TRBJ2-7,few,TRBV5-5,NA,TGTGCCAGCAGCTGGACGGTCTCCTACGAGCAGTACTTC,CASSWTVSYEQYF
TRBJ2-7,NA,TRBV20-1,TRBD2,TGCAGTGCCACAACTAGCGGGATTACCTACGAGCAGTACTTC,CSATTSGITYEQYF
TRBJ1-3,NA,TRBV7-8,NA,TGTGCCAGCAGCTTAGGCAGGGGAAGGACTGGAAACACCATATATTTT,CASSLGRGRTGNTIYF
TRBJ2-3,NA,TRBV19,TRBD1,TGTGCCAGTAGTATACTGGGACAGGGGGCCGGGGATACGCAGTATTTT,CASSILGQGAGDTQYF
TRBJ2-5,NA,TRBV14,NA,TGTGCCAGCAGCCTCCCTTCGGGGTTGGGGGAGACCCAGTGCTTC,CASSLPSGLGETQCF
TRBJ1-5,NA,TRBV7-8,NA,TGTGCCAGCAGCCCGCGCAGAGGGACGAGGAATCAGCCCCAGCATTTT,CASSPRRGTRNQPQHF
TRBJ1-2,many,TRBV19,NA,TGTGCCAGTAGTATGATAGACGGCTACTATGGCTACACCTTC,CASSMIDGYYGYTF
TRBJ2-7,many,TRBV6-1,NA,TGTGCCAGCACCTCGGGACTCCTGAGCTCCTACGAGCAGTACTTC,CASTSGLLSSYEQYF
TRBJ1-2,NA,TRBV6-5,NA,TGTGCCAGCAGTTCCCCGGATCACTATGGCTACACCTTC,CASSSPDHYGYTF
TRBJ1-2,many,TRBV28,NA,TGTGCCAGCAGCCAACTACTGGGACGGAATAACTATGGCTACACCTTC,CASSQLLGRNNYGYTF
TRBJ2-4,many,TRBV12-3/TRBV12-4,NA,TGTGCCAGCAGTATAAGTACGGTGGGGAACATTCAGTACTTC,CASSISTVGNIQYF